Included here is one T cell receptor beta chain sequence, with context. Clones were read by immunoSEQ multiplex PCR, and TCRdb kept only the in-frame ones, dropping some. In the table there are 48,000 or so clones, roughly 77% of which are singletons. The data derive from a study of OX40 agonist ivuxolimab in advanced cancers. On the study more broadly: Ivuxolimab was delivered to patients intravenously every 2 weeks at doses spanning 0.01 to 10 mg/kg.

Systemic immunosuppression or autoimmune disease history was grounds to exclude patients. Germline V lookup: CDR1 MNHNY, CDR2 SVGAGI (reference sequence). The CDR3 spans 13 residues. Trimming took 8 bases from V and 7 from J; bases not matched to a gene: 6. The receptor comes from an adult with an advanced solid tumor such as melanoma, head and neck, liver or kidney cancer. V usage is TRBV6-6 and J usage is TRBJ1-5; the match to TRBD1 covers 9 bases. This specimen was CD4+ or CD8+ T cells sorted from blood, taken in a trial of the OX40 agonist ivuxolimab. The CDR3 loop is CASDRGIGQPQHF. CDR3 DNA: TGTGCCAGCGACAGGGGGATCGGCCAGCCCCAGCATTTT.